The clone carrying this T cell receptor beta chain is medium-sized in the sample. In TCRdb, the PCR reads were re-called with MiXCR into one record per CDR3 protein. The sample has about 8,400 distinct CDR3 sequences, about 59% seen once. With 6 bases removed from V and 8 bases from J, the gap between germline ends came to 31 bases. The CDR3 spans 19 residues. Per the germline V gene, CDR1 is SGHTA and CDR2 is FQGTGA. These data originate in a study of CD4 and CD8 cells across lung adenocarcinoma regions. Localized lung adenocarcinoma, a non-small cell lung cancer, affected the donors. The V and J genes are TRBV7-3 and TRBJ2-2; D could derive from TRBD1 or TRBD2 (7 bases each). The sequence derives from a female donor with lung adenocarcinoma. The CD4 and CD8 labels of this study may be unreliable. The sequencing sample was made of CD8+ T cells from the center of a lung tumor. CDR3 bases: TGTGCCAGCAGTCCTTACCCAGGGGGGGACGGAAGTGACGGTGGGGAGCTGTTTTTT. Translating gives CASSPYPGGDGSDGGELFF.